Shown below are 13 T cell receptor beta chains from a single sample sequenced in a study of cytomegalovirus exposure and HLA in healthy donors. Profiling relied on immunoSEQ multiplex PCR, and the TCRdb table lists in-frame clones only, not all of them. The sample holds approximately 46,000 clones, 85% to 95% seen once. The sequencing sample was made of PBMCs. These receptors came from a man aged 18 to 29 in good health and CMV-seronegative.

V and J are TRBV9 and TRBJ2-5; D is perhaps TRBD2 (6 bases). Deletions cut 3 bases from V and 2 bases from J, with 11 bases between. Germline V gives CDR1 SGDLS, CDR2 YYNGEE. The CDR3 is 14 residues long. The CDR3: CASSAMDYQETQYF. The DNA for the CDR3 is TGTGCCAGCAGCGCAATGGACTATCAAGAGACCCAGTACTTC.

The chain uses TRBV28 and TRBJ2-5; TRBD1 is a possible D gene (7 bases). The V gene's germline CDR1 is MDHEN and CDR2 SYDVKM. Trimming left V 5 bases short and J 3 bases short, with 19 bases between. The CDR3 runs to 16 residues. CDR3 sequence reads: CASSPRGTAGEETQYF. As DNA, the CDR3 is TGTGCCAGCAGTCCCCGGGGGACAGCAGGGGAAGAGACCCAGTACTTC. The variable domain in full, completed from reference TRBV28 and TRBJ2-5, reads DVKVTQSSRYLVKRTGEKVFLECVQDMDHENMFWYRQDPGLGLRLIYFSYDVKMKEKGDIPEGYSVSREKKERFSLILESASTNQTSMYLCASSPRGTAGEETQYFGPGTRLLVL.

CDR3 amino acids: CASSLFGRNQPQHF. CDR3 bases: TGTGCCAGCAGTTTATTCGGCAGGAATCAGCCCCAGCATTTT. The rearrangement joins TRBV28 to TRBJ1-5; D unresolved. CDR3 size: 14 residues. V was trimmed by 1 base and J by 4 bases, leaving 8 bases between them. Germline V gives CDR1 MDHEN, CDR2 SYDVKM.

The chain carries TRBV5-1 and TRBJ2-1; D remains ambiguous. With 1 base removed from V and 6 bases from J, the gap between germline ends came to 8 bases. The CDR3 sequence is 13 residues long. Per germline, CDR1 SGHRS and CDR2 YFSETQ. The CDR3 loop reads CASSLPPFNEQFF. The CDR3 nucleotides are TGCGCCAGCAGCTTGCCCCCTTTCAATGAGCAGTTCTTC.

In this sample, this clone turned up once. The chain carries TRBV7-3 and TRBJ2-1, with 7 positions matching TRBD2. The CDR3 is 14 amino acids. Trimming at V came to 5 bases and at J to 9 bases, leaving 10 bases not matched to a gene. CDR1 is SGHTA and CDR2 is FQGTGA in the germline V gene. For the CDR3, the DNA is TGTGCCAGCAGCCCACTAGACTTAGCGGGTGAGCAGTTCTTC. Its translation: CASSPLDLAGEQFF.

The V call is TRBV6-1, the J call TRBJ2-7, with TRBD1 matching over 7 bases. CDR1 is MNHNS, CDR2 SASEGT, per germline. This CDR3 is built from 12 residues. J was trimmed by 3 bases and V by 7 bases; bases with no gene match: 3. DNA of the CDR3: TGTGCCAGCACCGGGACAGTCTACGAGCAGTACTTC. Protein sequence: CASTGTVYEQYF.

The chain employs TRBV7-2 and TRBJ1-3; a possible D gene is TRBD1 (5 bases). The CDR3 length is 13 residues. The V and J ends lost 1 base and 16 bases respectively, with 17 bases between them. Germline assignment: CDR1 SGHTA and CDR2 FQGNSA. CDR3 sequence reads: CASSLGSGAGPYF. CDR3 nucleotides: TGTGCCAGCAGCTTAGGGAGTGGGGCAGGGCCGTATTTT.

CDR3 protein: CASSSPARGQGGELFF. CDR3 sequence (DNA): TGTGCCAGCAGCTCACCCGCCCGAGGACAAGGGGGGGAGCTGTTTTTT. The chain joins TRBV5-4 to TRBJ2-2; TRBD1 is a possible D gene (5 bases). CDR3 length equals 16 residues. V was clipped by 3 bases and J by 8 bases, with 20 bases between them. The germline V gene has CDR1 SGHNT and CDR2 YYREEE (reference sequence).

The chain employs TRBV7-4 and TRBJ2-7, with 8 bases aligning to TRBD2. With V trimmed by 5 bases and J by 5 bases, 8 bases remained unmatched. The germline V gene encodes CDR1 SGHVT and CDR2 SQSDAQ. CDR3 length equals 14 residues. The CDR3 sequence is CASSAREGRDEQYF. The CDR3 nucleotides are TGTGCCAGCAGCGCTCGGGAGGGCCGGGACGAGCAGTACTTC.

The chain is built from TRBV18 and TRBJ2-3; D gene ambiguous. The CDR3 length is 14 residues. The germline V and J ends were trimmed by 1 base and 3 bases, with 8 bases remaining between them. Germline V lookup: CDR1 KGHSH, CDR2 LQKENI. The CDR3: CASSPLQKTDTQYF. The CDR3 nucleotides are TGTGCCAGCTCACCACTGCAGAAAACAGATACGCAGTATTTT.

This chain links TRBV5-1 with TRBJ2-5; D might be TRBD1 (5 bases). The V gene's germline CDR1 is SGHRS and CDR2 YFSETQ. This CDR3 has 14 residues. V was shortened by 0 bases and J by 5 bases, with 11 bases between the two germline ends. Written as DNA, the CDR3 is TGCGCCAGCAGCTTGGAGCTTTCAGGGGAGACCCAGTACTTC. Its translation: CASSLELSGETQYF. Looking up the rest from reference TRBV5-1 and TRBJ2-5 gives the full variable domain: KAGVTQTPRYLIKTRGQQVTLSCSPISGHRSVSWYQQTPGQGLQFLFEYFSETQRNKGNFPGRFSGRQFSNSRSEMNVSTLELGDSALYLCASSLELSGETQYFGPGTRLLVL.

This clone occurred once. The chain joins TRBV27 to TRBJ1-1; no reliable D call. Deletions cut 2 bases from V and 4 bases from J, with 8 bases between. This CDR3 is 13 amino acids long. The germline CDR1 and CDR2 sequences are MNHEY and SMNVEV (reference sequence). The CDR3 DNA reads TGTGCCAGCAGTTTAGTTCTGAGCACTGAAGCTTTCTTT. The encoded protein is CASSLVLSTEAFF.

The DNA for the CDR3 is TGCGCCAGCAGCTTGGGGAGGGGGCGTTGGGAGACCCAGTACTTC. Its protein product is CASSLGRGRWETQYF. The chain has TRBV5-1 and TRBJ2-5; weak D call: TRBD1 (7 bases). This CDR3 is built from 15 residues. The V end was cut by 0 bases, the J end by 5 bases, with 14 bases between. From germline, CDR1 is SGHRS and CDR2 YFSETQ.